This T cell receptor (beta chain) derives from a study of blood T cell repertoires in COVID-19. The overall study: Specimens from acute and convalescent COVID-19 originated in the United States, Italy and Spain. Nucleic acid was either cDNA or gDNA, and it came from T cells, B-cell-depleted T cells, or PBMCs.

CDR3 length equals 15 residues. In germline, CDR1 is KGHDR, CDR2 SFDVKD. With 4 bases clipped from V and 2 bases from J, the junction kept 3 bases outside the gene matches. This clone was recorded once. Original analysis: Amplifying reference gene primers gave estimates of nucleated cell counts. The assay was immunoSEQ multiplex PCR, and TCRdb's table has in-frame clones only and misses some. The D gene and trimming were derived from the DNA, and the V and J assignments and clone size from that table. The data contain some 350,000 clones, about 93% of them singletons. The gene calls are TRBV24-1 and TRBJ2-5; 10 bases are a match to TRBD2. Input material: peripheral blood. The sequence derives from a woman under 30 who had recovered from COVID-19. The CDR3 DNA reads as TGTGCCACCAGTGACGGGACTAGCGAGCAAGAGACCCAGTACTTC. This translates into CATSDGTSEQETQYF.